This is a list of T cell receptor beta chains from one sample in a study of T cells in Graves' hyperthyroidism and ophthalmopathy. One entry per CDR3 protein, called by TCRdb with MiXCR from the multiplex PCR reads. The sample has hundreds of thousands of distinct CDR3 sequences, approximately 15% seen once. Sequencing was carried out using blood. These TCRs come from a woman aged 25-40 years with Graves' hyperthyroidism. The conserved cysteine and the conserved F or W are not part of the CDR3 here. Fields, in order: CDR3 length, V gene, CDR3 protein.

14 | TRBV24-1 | ATSDRTSGGYNEQF
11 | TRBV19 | ASSMDRDAKAF
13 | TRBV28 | ASSRPTVRGEEQF
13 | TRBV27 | ASSLASGLLETQY
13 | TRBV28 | ASSLLTGQKETQY
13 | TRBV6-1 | ASTETGTRVGELF
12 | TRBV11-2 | ASSPGRSQGGYT
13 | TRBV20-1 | SARAVGLDSYEQY
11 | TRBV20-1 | SAMHGRTYEQY
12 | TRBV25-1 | ASSEYITGETQY
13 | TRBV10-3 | AITPRDSNTGELF
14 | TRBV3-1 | ASSQVRHEGTDTQY
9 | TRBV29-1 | SVAWGNTIY
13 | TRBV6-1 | ASSSLDRGPYEQY
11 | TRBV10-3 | ALWEGATGELF
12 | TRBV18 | ASSPGGGVDEQY
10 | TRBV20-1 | SAREGGGIQY
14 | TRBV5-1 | ASSLKGSDSGNTIY
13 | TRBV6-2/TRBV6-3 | ASRTTGRPTDTQY
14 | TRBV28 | ASSLLAGVPSDTQY
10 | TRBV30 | AWGDRVDEQF
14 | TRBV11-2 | ASSLGGGRGDNEQF
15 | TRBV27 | ASSTGTSGASTDTQY
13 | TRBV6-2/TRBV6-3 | ASSLQDSAVGEQF
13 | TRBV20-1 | SAREGALAGYGYT
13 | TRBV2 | ASRRQGSLNTEAF
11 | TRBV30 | AWSVSNGGEQF
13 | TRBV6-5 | ASSYIQGSYNEQF
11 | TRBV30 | AWSPLARDTQY